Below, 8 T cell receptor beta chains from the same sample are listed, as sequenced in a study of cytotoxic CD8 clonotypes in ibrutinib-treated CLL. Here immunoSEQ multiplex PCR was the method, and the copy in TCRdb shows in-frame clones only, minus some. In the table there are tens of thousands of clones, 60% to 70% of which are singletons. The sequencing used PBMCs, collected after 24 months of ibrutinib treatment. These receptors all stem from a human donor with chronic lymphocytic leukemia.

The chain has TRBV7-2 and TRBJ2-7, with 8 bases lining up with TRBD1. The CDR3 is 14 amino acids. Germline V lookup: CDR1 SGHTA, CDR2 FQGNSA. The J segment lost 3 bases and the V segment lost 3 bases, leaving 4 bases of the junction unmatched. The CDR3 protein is CASSLDRVVYEQYF. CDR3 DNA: TGTGCCAGCAGCTTGGACAGGGTTGTCTACGAGCAGTACTTC.

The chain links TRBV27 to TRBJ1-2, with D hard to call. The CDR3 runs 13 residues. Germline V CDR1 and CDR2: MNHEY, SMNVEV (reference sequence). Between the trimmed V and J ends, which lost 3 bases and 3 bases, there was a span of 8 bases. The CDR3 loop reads CASSLGSHYGYTF. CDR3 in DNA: TGTGCCAGCAGTTTGGGCAGCCACTATGGCTACACCTTC.

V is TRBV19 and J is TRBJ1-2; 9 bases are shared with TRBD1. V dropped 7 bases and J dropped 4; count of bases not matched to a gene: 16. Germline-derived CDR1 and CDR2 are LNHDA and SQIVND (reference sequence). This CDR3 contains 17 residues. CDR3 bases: TGTGCCAGTACCTCGAGGGGACAGGGCTTTCTAACCTATGGCTACACCTTC. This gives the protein CASTSRGQGFLTYGYTF. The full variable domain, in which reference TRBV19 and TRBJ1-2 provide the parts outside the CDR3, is DGGITQSPKYLFRKEGQNVTLSCEQNLNHDAMYWYRQDPGQGLRLIYYSQIVNDFQKGDIAEGYSVSREKKESFPLTVTSAQKNPTAFYLCASTSRGQGFLTYGYTFGSGTRLTVV.

CDR3 in amino acids: CASSQGLGYTYEQYF. The CDR3 DNA sequence: TGCGCCAGCAGCCAAGGACTAGGTTATACCTACGAGCAGTACTTC. The chain has TRBV4-1 and TRBJ2-7; D may be TRBD2 (6 bases). V was shortened by 1 base and J by 2 bases, with 12 bases between the two germline ends. CDR1 and CDR2 from the germline V gene are MGHRA and YSYEKL. The CDR3 totals 15 residues.

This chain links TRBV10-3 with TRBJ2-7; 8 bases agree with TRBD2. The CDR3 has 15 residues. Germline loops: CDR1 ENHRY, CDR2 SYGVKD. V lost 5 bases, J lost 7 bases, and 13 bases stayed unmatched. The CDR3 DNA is TGTGCCATCAGTAGCGGGGGCCCCCGAACGAGAGAGCAGTACTTC. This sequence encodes CAISSGGPRTREQYF.

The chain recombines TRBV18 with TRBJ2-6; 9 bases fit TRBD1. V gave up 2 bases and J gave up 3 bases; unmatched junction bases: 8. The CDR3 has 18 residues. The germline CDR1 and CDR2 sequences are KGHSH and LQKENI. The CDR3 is CASSPKGQGSGGANVLTF. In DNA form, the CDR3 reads TGTGCCAGCTCACCAAAGGGACAGGGTTCGGGTGGGGCCAACGTCCTGACTTTC.

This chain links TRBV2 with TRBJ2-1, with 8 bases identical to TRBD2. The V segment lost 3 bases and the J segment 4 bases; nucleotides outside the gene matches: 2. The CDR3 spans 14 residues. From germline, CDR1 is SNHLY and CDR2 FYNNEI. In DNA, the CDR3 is TGTGCCAGCAGTGAGCGGGGGGCGTACAATGAGCAGTTCTTC. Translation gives CASSERGAYNEQFF.

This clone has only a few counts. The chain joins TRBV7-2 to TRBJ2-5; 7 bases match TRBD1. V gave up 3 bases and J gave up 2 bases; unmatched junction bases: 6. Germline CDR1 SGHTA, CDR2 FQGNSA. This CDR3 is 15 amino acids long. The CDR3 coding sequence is TGTGCCAGCAGCTTGCGGGCAGGGGGACAAGAGACCCAGTACTTC. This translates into CASSLRAGGQETQYF.